What follows are 13 T cell receptor beta chains derived from one specimen sequenced in a study of T cells in women clearing cervical HPV infection. Here immunoSEQ multiplex PCR was the method, and the copy in TCRdb shows in-frame clones only, minus some. This sample's clone table lists over 30,000 clones. Sequenced material: blood buffy coat. The receptors here all came from a woman aged 18-70 years with a cervical HPV16 infection that either progressed to CIN3+ or cleared (not recorded which).

Comments on this clone: From the germline J gene comes the end of the CDR3, since the read stops 3 residues before it. The J gene is TRBJ2-1, the V gene TRBV18; 12 nucleotides align to TRBD2. This CDR3 has 18 residues. J gave up 2 bases and V 1 base, and 6 bases lay outside the gene matches. CDR1 and CDR2 (germline): KGHSH, LQKENI. The CDR3 is CASSPQGTSGPPYNEQFF. The covered CDR3 bases are TGTGCCAGCTCACCACAAGGGACTAGCGGGCCCCCCTACAATGAG.

In the case of this clone: The read halts 3 residues ahead of the CDR3 end, with the missing end drawn from the germline J gene. V and J are TRBV4-1 and TRBJ2-2; D possibly corresponds to TRBD1 (6 bases). Germline V lookup: CDR1 MGHRA, CDR2 YSYEKL. This CDR3 comprises 16 residues. V dropped 0 bases and J dropped 2 bases, with 10 bases sitting between them. The chain's CDR3 is CASSQERTVNTGELFF. CDR3 DNA (partial): TGCGCCAGCAGCCAAGAAAGGACAGTTAACACCGGGGAG.

As for this clone: An end of the junction does not agree with germline; a read error may underlie this. The read stops 3 residues short of the end of the CDR3; the missing end is completed from the germline J gene. Other DNA sequences in the same sample also yield this CDR3. The V gene is TRBV6-1, the J gene TRBJ1-3; TRBD1 is a possible D gene (5 bases). Germline values: CDR1 MNHNS, CDR2 SASEGT. This CDR3 spans 15 amino acids. CDR3 protein: CASSEVGVAGNTIYF. Incomplete CDR3 DNA: TGTGCCAGCAGTGAAGTAGGGGTTGCTGGAAACACG.

In the case of this clone: The germline gene is not matched at one end of the junction; a read error may be the cause. The read ends 3 residues before the CDR3 terminus; that terminus is restored from the germline J gene. The V gene is TRBV4-2, the J gene TRBJ2-2, with D possibly TRBD2 on 5 matching bases. This CDR3 region has 16 residues. Germline CDR1 and CDR2: LGHNA and YNFKEQ. The CDR3 bases that were read are TGCGCCAGCAGCCAAGAAGGCGGGCAGCTCACCGGGGAG. Amino acid sequence: CASSQEGGQLTGE. The entire CDR3 reads CASSQEGGQLTGELFF.

With regard to this clone: This sample also contains other DNA sequences that code for the same CDR3. CDR3 amino acids: CASSLAGLYRETAFF. CDR3 DNA, as far as it was read: TGTGCCAGCAGCTTAGCGGGACTCTATAGGGAGACA. V is TRBV7-6 and J is TRBJ1-1, with D perhaps TRBD1 (5 bases). The observed sequence ends 3 residues before the CDR3 terminus, with the missing tail filled in from the germline J gene. The CDR3 covers 15 residues. Germline CDR1 reads SGHVS; CDR2 reads FNYEAQ.

As for this clone: The sequence runs out 3 residues before the end of the CDR3; the remainder is reconstructed from the germline J gene. This chain uses TRBV7-9 with TRBJ2-4; the D is unclear. The germline V gene has CDR1 SEHNR and CDR2 FQNEAQ (reference sequence). The CDR3 covers 14 residues. The covered CDR3 bases are TGTGCCAGCAGCTTAGACACCGACAAGGGTGGT. Protein product: CASSLDTDKGG. The whole CDR3 sequence reads CASSLDTDKGGQYF.

This CDR3 reads CSARANSGASDTQYF. CDR3 DNA, as far as it was read: TGCAGTGCTAGAGCGAATAGCGGGGCCTCAGATACG. V is TRBV20-1 and J is TRBJ2-3; 8 nucleotides line up with TRBD2. The CDR3 is cut off 3 residues early in the read; its end comes from the germline J gene. Germline V gene lookup returns CDR1 DFQATT and CDR2 SNEGSKA (reference sequence). This CDR3 is 15 amino acids long. The ends lost 1 base at V and 4 bases at J; junction bases unmatched: 7.

To note about this clone: The read is 3 residues too short to cover the CDR3 end, so that end is filled in from the germline J gene. This chain links TRBV7-6 with TRBJ1-2; no clear D. This CDR3 contains 16 residues. Per germline, CDR1 SGHVS and CDR2 FNYEAQ. The CDR3 bases that were read are TGTGCCAGCAGCTTAGTGGCTAGCGGCCTTAATGGGGAC. Translating gives CASSLVASGLNGD. The full CDR3 sequence reads CASSLVASGLNGDYTF.

Of note for this clone: Sequence at one end of the junction differs from germline and may be a read error. The observed sequence ends 3 residues before the CDR3 terminus, with the missing tail filled in from the germline J gene. This chain connects TRBV19 to TRBJ1-2; maybe TRBD1 (5 bases). The germline V gene has CDR1 LNHDA and CDR2 SQIVND (reference sequence). This CDR3 region has 14 residues. CDR3 amino acids: CASSMVDTNCGYTF. The DNA read from the CDR3 is TGTGCCAGTAGTATGGTGGACACTAACTGTGGC.

A note on this clone: The read is 3 residues too short to cover the CDR3 end, so that end is filled in from the germline J gene. The V call is TRBV7-7, the J call TRBJ2-1; D might be TRBD2 (7 bases). CDR3 length: 16 amino acids. V lost 1 base and J 6 bases, leaving 16 bases between the germline ends. CDR1 is SSHAT, CDR2 FNYEAQ, per germline (reference sequence). CDR3 in amino acids: CASSLEPGGRSNEQFF. The part of the CDR3 DNA that was read is TGTGCCAGCAGCTTAGAACCGGGGGGCCGCTCCAATGAG.

The covered CDR3 bases are TGCAGTGCCAGGCCAGGCACTGAA. The encoded protein is CSARPGTE. The complete CDR3 reads CSARPGTEAFF. The genes are TRBV20-1 and TRBJ1-1, with D unresolved. Sequencing ends 3 residues short of the CDR3 end; the germline J gene provides the rest. Germline loops: CDR1 DFQATT, CDR2 SNEGSKA (reference sequence). The CDR3 consists of 11 residues. V was shortened by 6 bases and J by 4 bases, with 9 bases between the two germline ends.

About this clone: With the read ending 3 residues before the CDR3 end, the germline J gene is used to fill in that end. V gene TRBV20-1 combines with J gene TRBJ2-7; tentatively, D is TRBD2 (6 bases). The V end was cut by 6 bases, the J end by 5 bases, with 26 bases between. This CDR3 has 16 residues. In germline, CDR1 is DFQATT, CDR2 SNEGSKA (reference sequence). CDR3 sequence reads: CSARPFTPGLPNEQYF. Partial CDR3 DNA: TGCAGTGCCCGTCCCTTCACCCCGGGACTCCCAAACGAG.

A note on this clone: Coverage ceases 3 residues before the CDR3 finishes, and the germline J gene fills in the end. The chain has TRBV5-8 and TRBJ2-1; 8 bases line up with TRBD1. Trimming took 0 bases from V and 6 from J; bases not matched to a gene: 5. Germline loops: CDR1 SGHTS, CDR2 YDEGEE. This CDR3 comprises 15 residues. CDR3 protein: CASSLGTGSSNEQFF. The sequenced CDR3 bases are TGTGCCAGCAGCTTGGGGACAGGGAGTAGCAATGAG.